These 27 T cell receptor beta chains were all obtained from the same sample, sequenced in a study of CD8+ T cells in alopecia areata. Extraction of RNA preceded its reverse transcription into cDNA, which served as the sequencing template. TCRdb keeps only in-frame clones here, not all; method: immunoSEQ multiplex PCR. The table has more than 110,000 clones, about 60% seen once. Source: CD4+ T cells sorted from blood, taken at week 0. These receptors originate from a human donor with alopecia areata.

The genes are TRBV29-1 and TRBJ2-3; perhaps TRBD1 as D (6 bases). Germline assignment: CDR1 SQVTM and CDR2 ANQGSEA. V was cut by 8 bases and J by 0 bases, with 18 bases left in between. The CDR3 runs to 15 residues. CDR3 sequence: CSFSRTATSTDTQYF. CDR3 nucleotide sequence: TGCAGCTTCAGCCGGACAGCTACTAGCACAGATACGCAGTATTTT.

The genes are TRBV6-5 and TRBJ2-7; D may be TRBD2 (6 bases). This CDR3 has 12 residues. V was trimmed by 5 bases and J by 11 bases, leaving 16 bases between them. From germline, CDR1 is MNHEY and CDR2 SVGAGI. Written as DNA, the CDR3 is TGTGCCAGCAGTAATCGGGGGTCCCGGGAGTACTTC. Translation gives CASSNRGSREYF.

The chain recombines TRBV11-2 with TRBJ2-7; TRBD1 might be the D (7 bases). The CDR3 covers 15 residues. Deletions cut 5 bases from V and 0 bases from J, with 14 bases between. The germline V gene encodes CDR1 SGHAT and CDR2 FQNNGV. CDR3 nucleotides: TGTGCCAGCAGCCACCTGCGGGACAGCTCCTACGAGCAGTACTTC. It codes for CASSHLRDSSYEQYF.

The chain carries TRBV29-1 and TRBJ1-2; 10 bases fit TRBD1. The ends lost 7 bases at V and 2 bases at J; junction bases unmatched: 1. CDR1 SQVTM and CDR2 ANQGSEA come from the germline V gene. This CDR3 is built from 12 residues. In nucleotides, the CDR3 is TGCAGCGCGGACAGGGGGAACTATGGCTACACCTTC. Its translation is CSADRGNYGYTF.

The chain joins TRBV6-6 to TRBJ2-7; D is unclear. This CDR3 is 14 amino acids long. CDR1 is MNHNY and CDR2 is SVGAGI in the germline V gene (reference sequence). The V gene lost 7 bases and the J gene lost 3 bases, with 16 bases spanning the gap. The CDR3 nucleotides read TGTGCCAGCATCACCGAACCGGGTCTCTACGAGCAGTACTTC. It specifies CASITEPGLYEQYF.

This clone was seen only a few times. This chain uses TRBV5-4 with TRBJ2-5, with TRBD1 as a possible D gene (6 bases). The CDR3 consists of 17 residues. Germline-derived CDR1 and CDR2 are SGHNT and YYREEE (reference sequence). The V gene lost 1 base and the J gene lost 2 bases, with 18 bases spanning the gap. CDR3 nucleotides: TGTGCCAGCAGCTTGCCCCCGGCCACAGGGAGACAAGAGACCCAGTACTTC. Its protein is CASSLPPATGRQETQYF.

The chain has TRBV30 and TRBJ1-2, with a tentative D call TRBD1 (5 bases). This CDR3 is built from 12 residues. Trimming left V 8 bases short and J 7 bases short, with 17 bases between. Germline CDR1 reads GTSNPN; CDR2 reads SVGIG (reference sequence). The CDR3 spells CAGTGLLFGYTF. CDR3 DNA sequence: TGTGCCGGAACAGGTTTACTCTTTGGCTACACCTTC.

The chain combines TRBV5-1 with TRBJ2-7; D gene ambiguous. Trimming took 0 bases from V and 2 from J, leaving 12 bases between them. The CDR3 consists of 15 residues. Germline V gives CDR1 SGHRS, CDR2 YFSETQ. The CDR3 loop is CASSLASARPYEQYF. The DNA of the CDR3 is TGCGCCAGCAGCTTGGCCTCGGCCAGACCCTACGAGCAGTACTTC.

The chain links TRBV18 to TRBJ1-2; TRBD1 might be the D (6 bases). Trimming left V 5 bases short and J 1 base short, with 8 bases between. Per the germline V gene, CDR1 is KGHSH and CDR2 is LQKENI. The CDR3 consists of 13 residues. The CDR3: CASSADSNYGYTF. The CDR3 region has the DNA TGTGCCAGCTCAGCGGACAGTAACTATGGCTACACCTTC.

This chain joins TRBV18 and TRBJ2-3, with D perhaps TRBD1 or TRBD2 (6 bases each). The germline CDR1 and CDR2 sequences are KGHSH and LQKENI. Between the trimmed V and J ends, which lost 6 bases and 6 bases, there was a span of 16 bases. This CDR3 region has 14 residues. CDR3 nucleotide sequence: TGTGCCAGCTCCCAACAGGGCGCGGGGGATACGCAGTATTTT. Its translation: CASSQQGAGDTQYF.

J is TRBJ1-2 and V is TRBV30; D remains unclear. Trimming shortened V by 0 bases and J by 3 bases, and 8 bases separated the two germline ends. Per germline, CDR1 GTSNPN and CDR2 SVGIG (reference sequence). The CDR3 length is 13 residues. CDR3 DNA sequence: TGTGCCTGGAGTGTTCAGGACTACTATGGCTACACCTTC. Protein sequence: CAWSVQDYYGYTF.

This chain links TRBV28 with TRBJ1-1; 8 bases line up with TRBD1. V dropped 2 bases and J dropped 6; count of bases not matched to a gene: 8. This CDR3 is built from 15 residues. Germline CDR1 is MDHEN and CDR2 is SYDVKM. CDR3 in amino acids: CASSLGTGAGPEAFF. The CDR3 coding sequence is TGTGCCAGCAGTTTAGGGACAGGCGCAGGTCCTGAAGCTTTCTTT. Together with reference TRBV28 and TRBJ1-1, the CDR3 gives the full variable domain: DVKVTQSSRYLVKRTGEKVFLECVQDMDHENMFWYRQDPGLGLRLIYFSYDVKMKEKGDIPEGYSVSREKKERFSLILESASTNQTSMYLCASSLGTGAGPEAFFGQGTRLTVV.

This clone was seen a few times. The J gene is TRBJ2-1, the V gene TRBV7-9, with D possibly being TRBD1 or TRBD2 (5 bases each). The ends were cut back, 10 bases at V and 2 bases at J, with 15 bases in the middle. CDR1 is SEHNR and CDR2 is FQNEAQ in the germline V gene (reference sequence). The CDR3 spans 14 residues. CDR3 protein: CATIPGPPYNEQFF. For the CDR3, the DNA is TGTGCCACCATACCGGGACCACCCTACAATGAGCAGTTCTTC.

The chain links TRBV5-1 to TRBJ2-4; 8 bases agree with TRBD2. This CDR3 spans 13 amino acids. Germline-derived CDR1 and CDR2 are SGHRS and YFSETQ. The V segment lost 1 base and the J segment 7 bases; nucleotides outside the gene matches: 1. The CDR3 here is CASSLPSGNIQYF. The DNA of the CDR3 is TGCGCCAGCAGCTTGCCTAGCGGGAACATTCAGTACTTC.

This clone came up a few times. V usage is TRBV7-2 and J usage is TRBJ2-7, with 8 bases that match TRBD1. CDR3 length: 13 residues. Looked up from germline, CDR1 is SGHTA and CDR2 is FQGNSA. Unmatched junction bases numbered 5, after V lost 4 bases and J lost 6 bases. For the CDR3, the DNA is TGTGCCAGCAGCTCGATGGACAGGGCCGAGCAGTACTTC. Its protein is CASSSMDRAEQYF.

In nucleotides, the CDR3 is TGTGCCAGCTCACCACAGACAGATGAAAAACTGTTTTTT. It specifies CASSPQTDEKLFF. This chain joins TRBV18 and TRBJ1-4; a possible D gene is TRBD1 (5 bases). The CDR3 runs 13 residues. With 1 base removed from V and 6 bases from J, the gap between germline ends came to 6 bases. CDR1 is KGHSH and CDR2 is LQKENI in the germline V gene. The variable domain in full, with the rest retrieved from reference TRBV18 and TRBJ1-4, is NAGVMQNPRHLVRRRGQEARLRCSPMKGHSHVYWYRQLPEEGLKFMVYLQKENIIDESGMPKERFSAEFPKEGPSILRIQQVVRGDSAAYFCASSPQTDEKLFFGSGTQLSVL.

In its sample, this clone was seen a few times. V is TRBV7-9 and J is TRBJ2-5; D gene uncertain. V was shortened by 1 base and J by 7 bases, with 7 bases between the two germline ends. The CDR3 sequence is 12 residues long. CDR1 and CDR2 from the germline V gene are SEHNR and FQNEAQ (reference sequence). The CDR3 sequence is CASSLDSGTQYF. The DNA for the CDR3 is TGTGCCAGCAGCTTAGACTCCGGGACCCAGTACTTC.

This chain uses TRBV29-1 with TRBJ2-7; tentative D call: TRBD2 (5 bases). CDR1 is SQVTM and CDR2 is ANQGSEA in the germline V gene. Trimming removed 3 bases at V and 4 bases at J, with 10 bases between. The CDR3 has 12 amino acids. The CDR3 region has the DNA TGCAGCGTTGAGGCGGGTCAGTACGAGCAGTACTTC. Encoded protein: CSVEAGQYEQYF.

This clone was counted only a few times. The genes are TRBV29-1 and TRBJ2-2; D may correspond to TRBD1 or TRBD2 (6 bases each). Germline CDR1 is SQVTM and CDR2 is ANQGSEA. Trimming removed 7 bases at V and 3 bases at J, with 15 bases between. There are 14 residues in the CDR3. The chain's CDR3 is CSASPRGDTGELFF. For the CDR3, the DNA is TGCAGCGCCTCCCCTAGGGGGGACACCGGGGAGCTGTTTTTT.

The rearrangement links TRBV12-5 to TRBJ2-5; TRBD1 matches at 11 bases. CDR3 length: 15 residues. The V and J ends lost 6 bases and 1 base, in that order; junction bases with no gene match: 4. CDR1 is LGHNT, CDR2 FRNRAP, per germline. The CDR3 coding sequence is TGTGCTAGTGGACCCGGGACAGGGGGCCAAGAGACCCAGTACTTC. It encodes CASGPGTGGQETQYF.

The chain uses TRBV27 and TRBJ1-2, with D perhaps matching TRBD1 (6 bases). The CDR3 covers 17 residues. CDR1 and CDR2 (germline): MNHEY, SMNVEV (reference sequence). Trimming left V 4 bases short and J 6 bases short, with 24 bases between. CDR3 nucleotide sequence: TGTGCCAGCAGTTCCCGATACCTAACAGGGAGGAGGGATGGCTACACCTTC. Its translation: CASSSRYLTGRRDGYTF.

This chain connects TRBV5-1 to TRBJ2-5, with D hard to call. V was clipped by 0 bases and J by 3 bases, with 12 bases between them. CDR3 length: 15 residues. Germline V gene sequence: CDR1 SGHRS, CDR2 YFSETQ. CDR3 loop: CASSLDPGREETQYF. CDR3 bases: TGCGCCAGCAGCTTGGATCCAGGACGAGAAGAGACCCAGTACTTC.

This clone has more than one count but fewer than ten. V usage is TRBV30 and J usage is TRBJ1-1; D unresolved. Between the trimmed V and J ends, which lost 0 bases and 0 bases, there was a span of 8 bases. The CDR3 length is 14 residues. Germline values: CDR1 GTSNPN, CDR2 SVGIG (reference sequence). CDR3 DNA sequence: TGTGCCTGGAGTGTACTCTCCCTGAACACTGAAGCTTTCTTT. Translating it yields CAWSVLSLNTEAFF.

The chain combines TRBV10-3 with TRBJ1-2; 9 bases map to TRBD1. Unmatched junction bases numbered 6, after V lost 0 bases and J lost 4 bases. CDR1 and CDR2 from the germline V gene are ENHRY and SYGVKD. CDR3 length equals 16 residues. The CDR3 region has the DNA TGTGCCATCAGTGAGTCTCCGGGACAGGGCGGCTATGGCTACACCTTC. Amino acids: CAISESPGQGGYGYTF.

V gene TRBV29-1 combines with J gene TRBJ2-1; 7 nucleotides agree with TRBD1. The trim removed 4 bases at V and 6 bases at J, leaving 3 bases unmatched. The germline CDR1 and CDR2 sequences are SQVTM and ANQGSEA. The CDR3 totals 12 residues. As DNA, the CDR3 is TGCAGCGTTGCTACAGGGGTCAATGAGCAGTTCTTC. It specifies CSVATGVNEQFF.

As DNA, the CDR3 is TGTGCCAGCAGTCTGGGACTAGTCACAGATACGCAGTATTTT. Its protein is CASSLGLVTDTQYF. The V and J genes are TRBV2 and TRBJ2-3; TRBD2 agrees at 8 bases. Trimming removed 5 bases from V and 2 bases from J; junction bases left unmatched: 3. From germline, CDR1 is SNHLY and CDR2 FYNNEI. CDR3 length: 14 amino acids.

The CDR3 is CASSRADRVEETQYF. CDR3 coding DNA: TGTGCCAGCAGCCGAGCCGACAGGGTCGAGGAGACCCAGTACTTC. The chain has TRBV7-9 and TRBJ2-5; 7 positions match TRBD1. This CDR3 region has 15 residues. Germline CDR1 reads SEHNR; CDR2 reads FQNEAQ (reference sequence). Trimming cost V 5 bases and J 5 bases; bases outside gene matches: 11. Using reference TRBV7-9 and TRBJ2-5 for the parts outside the CDR3, the full variable domain is DTGVSQNPRHKITKRGQNVTFRCDPISEHNRLYWYRQTLGQGPEFLTYFQNEAQLEKSRLLSDRFSAERPKGSFSTLEIQRTEQGDSAMYLCASSRADRVEETQYFGPGTRLLVL.